Listed below are T cell receptor beta chains from one sample, sequenced in a study of shared clonotypes between healthy human individuals. Measured with immunoSEQ multiplex PCR; TCRdb has only the in-frame clones, and not every one. The sample contains around 990,000 clones, approximately 80% of which appear only once. Sequencing used memory CD4+ T cells from PBMCs. These TCRs come from a man between 18 and 29 years old in good health. Some clones in this sample may be carry-over from other donors' samples. Both conserved end residues are part of each CDR3. A D gene is named only where the DNA matches it firmly. Not all rows give a size; the values are once, few, many and, for expanded clones, a class.

v_call	j_call	clone_size	d_call	cdr3_aa	cdr3_nt
TRBV7-3	TRBJ2-7	once	TRBD2	CASSRTSGRSAQYF	TGTGCCAGCAGCCGTACTAGCGGGAGGTCTGCGCAGTACTTC
TRBV10-3	TRBJ2-3	.	TRBD2	CAIREAGVTDTQYF	TGTGCCATCAGGGAAGCGGGAGTGACAGATACGCAGTATTTT
TRBV30	TRBJ1-4	.	.	CAWSGLAWNEKLFF	TGTGCCTGGAGCGGGTTAGCCTGGAATGAAAAACTGTTTTTT
TRBV5-1	TRBJ2-3	.	TRBD2	CASSNSGGTDTQYF	TGCGCCAGCAGCAATAGCGGGGGCACAGATACGCAGTATTTT
TRBV4-3	TRBJ2-5	.	.	CASSQETMGGETQYF	TGCGCCAGCAGCCAAGAGACAATGGGGGGAGAGACCCAGTACTTC
TRBV7-3	TRBJ1-2	.	.	CASSLLHGYGYTF	TGTGCCAGCAGCTTGCTTCACGGGTATGGCTACACCTTC
TRBV28	TRBJ2-7	.	TRBD2	CASSSLAGGSYEQYF	TGTGCCAGCAGCTCCTTAGCGGGGGGCTCCTACGAGCAGTACTTC
TRBV10-1	TRBJ2-7	.	.	CASSGPTYEQYF	TGCGCCAGCAGTGGGCCAACCTACGAGCAGTACTTC
TRBV28	TRBJ2-1	.	.	CASSLDTYNEQFF	TGTGCCAGCAGTTTAGACACCTACAATGAGCAGTTCTTC
TRBV18	TRBJ1-5	.	.	CASSSGTRSNQPQHF	TGTGCCAGCTCATCCGGGACAAGGAGCAATCAGCCCCAGCATTTT
TRBV7-3	TRBJ1-1	.	.	CASSLMGAGTEAFF	TGTGCCAGCAGCTTAATGGGGGCGGGCACTGAAGCTTTCTTT
TRBV10-3	TRBJ2-7	many	TRBD2	CAINGGPLAGGPGRDEQYF	TGTGCCATCAACGGGGGACCCCTAGCGGGAGGGCCAGGGCGGGACGAGCAGTACTTC
TRBV2	TRBJ1-4	.	TRBD1	CAGQGGTNEKLFF	TGTGCCGGACAGGGGGGGACTAATGAAAAACTGTTTTTT
TRBV27	TRBJ1-2	.	.	CASSNGNYGYTF	TGTGCCAGCAGTAACGGCAACTATGGCTACACCTTC
TRBV7-2	TRBJ1-5	few	.	CASSSGTVPQHF	TGTGCCAGCAGCTCCGGGACTGTTCCCCAGCATTTT
TRBV29-1	TRBJ2-7	many	TRBD1	CSTKGQGSEQYF	TGCAGCACCAAAGGACAGGGCAGCGAGCAGTACTTC
TRBV25-1	TRBJ2-7	once	TRBD1	CASISGRDRTGGGYEQYF	TGTGCCAGCATCTCTGGTCGGGACCGGACAGGGGGCGGGTACGAGCAGTACTTC
TRBV4-2	TRBJ2-3	.	TRBD1	CASSPLQGEMGTDTQYF	TGTGCCAGCAGCCCCCTCCAGGGGGAGATGGGAACAGATACGCAGTATTTT
TRBV15	TRBJ2-5	.	.	CATREGTVEETQYF	TGTGCCACCAGGGAAGGGACGGTAGAAGAGACCCAGTACTTC
TRBV10-3	TRBJ1-1	.	TRBD1	CAISGLSGQGNTEAFF	TGTGCCATCAGTGGGCTCTCAGGACAGGGGAACACTGAAGCTTTCTTT
TRBV6-5	TRBJ1-5	.	.	CASSYGRGSNQPQHF	TGTGCCAGCAGTTACGGCAGGGGAAGCAATCAGCCCCAGCATTTT
TRBV11-2	TRBJ1-3	.	.	CASSMPRQDSGNTIYF	TGTGCCAGCAGCATGCCCAGACAGGACTCTGGAAACACCATATATTTT
TRBV6-1	TRBJ1-1	.	.	CASSRDSGLRTEAFF	TGTGCCAGCAGCCGCGACTCGGGACTTCGCACTGAAGCTTTCTTT
TRBV6-5	TRBJ1-3	.	TRBD1	CASSPGDSSGNTIYF	TGTGCCAGCAGTCCTGGGGACAGCTCTGGAAACACCATATATTTT
TRBV11-2	TRBJ1-1	few	.	CASSVQRYNTEAFF	TGTGCCAGCAGCGTCCAACGGTATAACACTGAAGCTTTCTTT
TRBV2	TRBJ2-7	.	.	CASRSYEQYF	TGTGCCAGCAGGAGCTACGAGCAGTACTTC
TRBV11-3	TRBJ2-1	.	.	CASSLMGGGYNEQFF	TGTGCCAGCAGCTTAATGGGAGGGGGCTACAATGAGCAGTTCTTC
TRBV4-2	TRBJ2-3	.	.	CASSRGSSTDTQYF	TGTGCCAGCAGCCGGGGATCGAGCACAGATACGCAGTATTTT
TRBV5-1	TRBJ2-2	few	.	CASSQGSRQPTGELFF	TGCGCCAGCAGCCAAGGTTCACGGCAGCCCACCGGGGAGCTGTTTTTT
TRBV5-1	TRBJ1-1	.	.	CASSLGPTEAFF	TGCGCCAGCAGCTTGGGCCCCACTGAAGCTTTCTTT
TRBV5-6	TRBJ2-2	few	.	CASSLYLRRNTGELFF	TGTGCCAGCAGCTTGTATCTCCGTAGGAACACCGGGGAGCTGTTTTTT
TRBV28	TRBJ2-7	.	TRBD1	CASAAGQGGGEQYF	TGTGCCAGCGCCGCCGGACAGGGGGGCGGCGAGCAGTACTTC
TRBV7-2	TRBJ2-7	.	TRBD2	CASSSTAGGISYEQYF	TGTGCCAGCAGCTCCACAGCGGGAGGGATTTCCTACGAGCAGTACTTC
TRBV18	TRBJ1-1	many	TRBD1	CASSPSPEQGKAFF	TGTGCCAGCTCACCAAGTCCGGAACAGGGGAAGGCTTTCTTT
TRBV4-3	TRBJ1-2	.	.	CASSQGTSPNYGYTF	TGCGCCAGCAGCCAGGGAACCTCCCCTAACTATGGCTACACCTTC
TRBV7-9	TRBJ2-7	.	TRBD2	CASSLVRGDEQYF	TGTGCCAGCAGCTTAGTCCGGGGGGACGAGCAGTACTTC
TRBV6-1	TRBJ1-2	.	.	CASSVAGVANYGYTF	TGTGCCAGCAGTGTAGCAGGGGTAGCTAACTATGGCTACACCTTC
TRBV7-2	TRBJ2-5	.	TRBD2	CASSSHLAGEETQYF	TGTGCCAGCAGCTCCCACCTAGCGGGGGAAGAGACCCAGTACTTC
TRBV5-1	TRBJ2-5	.	TRBD2	CASSPGTSGRGFQETQYF	TGCGCCAGCAGCCCCGGGACTAGCGGGAGAGGGTTCCAAGAGACCCAGTACTTC
TRBV28	TRBJ1-5	.	.	CASSLWADQPQHF	TGTGCCAGCAGTTTATGGGCAGATCAGCCCCAGCATTTT
TRBV7-9	TRBJ1-2	.	.	CASSLVAGPYGYTF	TGTGCCAGCAGCTTAGTGGCAGGGCCCTATGGCTACACCTTC
TRBV11-3	TRBJ2-2	.	.	CASSLRVAGELFF	TGTGCCAGCAGCTTAAGGGTTGCCGGGGAGCTGTTTTTT